The clone carrying this TCR beta chain occurred many times. Its cognate antigen is unknown. V dropped 4 bases and J dropped 0 bases, with 16 bases sitting between them. Germline assignment: CDR1 LGHDT and CDR2 YNNKEL (reference sequence). The CDR3 consists of 16 residues. The sample comes from a study of T cells in Graves' hyperthyroidism and ophthalmopathy. Study background: The blood sample was taken at first diagnosis, before treatment began. Study-level findings and limits: The majority of expanded thyroid clonotypes above 0.001 also appeared in blood.

Subjects with ophthalmopathy showed a Clinical Activity Score no lower than 3, a NOSPECS grade no lower than 4, and a duration shorter than 3 months. Patients showing uncontrolled infection, other autoimmune disease, pregnancy or lactation were ineligible. Amplification of TCR beta CDR3 regions used RNA as the template. The HTBI primer set was used in a first-round RT-PCR of the TCR CDR3. MiXCR was run by TCRdb on the multiplex PCR reads, yielding one entry per CDR3 protein. The table lists around 250,000 distinct CDR3 sequences, 16% of them singletons. This sequence joins TRBV3-1 and TRBJ2-7; D is uncertain. The sequencing sample was made of blood. This clonotype was sampled from a woman under 30 with Graves' ophthalmopathy. CDR3: CASSPKWPPPSYEQYF. The CDR3, as DNA: TGTGCCAGCAGCCCCAAATGGCCTCCCCCCTCCTACGAGCAGTACTTC.